This T cell receptor beta chain was captured in a study of CD4 T cells in relation to SARS-CoV-2 and coronaviruses. The overall study: Crossreactive spike epitopes shared across donors were mapped to their HLA restriction.

Before the COVID-19 pandemic, during about 2011-2019, CD4+ T cells were taken from unexposed donors. Isolation of CD4+ T cells took place after about 10 days in culture. Cells permitting, SARS-CoV-2 S/N and four cold-coronavirus spikes were tested on unexposed-donor CD4+ T cells. CDR3 length: 19 amino acids. V lost 0 bases to trimming and J lost 1 base; unmatched junction nucleotides: 8. CDR1 SGHAT and CDR2 FQNNGV come from the germline V gene. This clone turned up a few times. Its antigen is as yet unknown. The assay was immunoSEQ multiplex PCR, and TCRdb's table has in-frame clones only and misses some. The sample records about 14,000 clones, roughly four fifths being singletons.

This sequence originates from a human donor in good health. The chain uses TRBV11-2 and TRBJ2-2; 10 nucleotides line up with TRBD2. The sequenced sample consisted of CD4+ T cells from PBMCs, cultured in vitro. The CDR3 coding sequence is TGTGCCAGCAGCTTAGAAGCGGGAGGGTTTGGGGGGAACACCGGGGAGCTGTTTTTT. It translates to CASSLEAGGFGGNTGELFF.